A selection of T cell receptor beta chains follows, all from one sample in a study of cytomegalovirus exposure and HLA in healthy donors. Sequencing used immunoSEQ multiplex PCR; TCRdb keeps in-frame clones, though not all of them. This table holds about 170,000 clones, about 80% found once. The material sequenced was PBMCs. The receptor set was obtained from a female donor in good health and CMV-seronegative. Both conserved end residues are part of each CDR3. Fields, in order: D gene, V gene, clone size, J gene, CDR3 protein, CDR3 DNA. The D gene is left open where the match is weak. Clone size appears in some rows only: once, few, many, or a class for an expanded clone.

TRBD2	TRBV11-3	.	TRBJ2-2	CASTAGGAGGAGELFF	TGTGCCAGCACCGCAGGGGGGGCGGGGGGGGCCGGGGAGCTGTTTTTT
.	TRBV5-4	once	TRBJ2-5	CASSSGPQETQYF	TGTGCCAGCAGCTCAGGTCCCCAAGAGACCCAGTACTTC
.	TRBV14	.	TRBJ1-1	CASSLTGSMNTEAFF	TGTGCCAGCAGCTTAACAGGGTCCATGAACACTGAAGCTTTCTTT
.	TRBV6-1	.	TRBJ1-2	CASRVGAGAGYTF	TGTGCCAGCAGGGTGGGGGCGGGGGCTGGCTACACCTTC
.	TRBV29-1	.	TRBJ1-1	CSVRGHEVKAFF	TGCAGCGTGAGGGGACATGAAGTTAAAGCTTTCTTT
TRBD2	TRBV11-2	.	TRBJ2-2	CASSSPAGARTGELFF	TGTGCCAGCAGCTCCCCAGCGGGAGCGAGGACCGGGGAGCTGTTTTTT
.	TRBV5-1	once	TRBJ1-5	CASSLDQVGRNQPQHF	TGCGCCAGCAGCTTGGACCAGGTCGGCAGGAATCAGCCCCAGCATTTT
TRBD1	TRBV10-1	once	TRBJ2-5	CARRDRGKTQYF	TGCGCCAGAAGAGACAGGGGGAAGACCCAGTACTTC
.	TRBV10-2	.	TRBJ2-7	CASSEIFRAGPPEQYF	TGCGCCAGCAGTGAGATCTTTAGGGCAGGGCCCCCGGAGCAGTACTTC
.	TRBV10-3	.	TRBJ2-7	CAISESAGGTYEQYF	TGTGCCATCAGTGAGTCCGCAGGTGGAACCTACGAGCAGTACTTC
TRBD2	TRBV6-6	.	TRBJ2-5	CASSTTSGGPLGQYF	TGTGCCAGCAGTACTACTAGCGGGGGACCTCTCGGGCAGTACTTC
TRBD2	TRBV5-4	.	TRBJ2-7	CASSSGLATHEQYF	TGTGCCAGCAGCTCGGGACTAGCTACCCACGAGCAGTACTTC
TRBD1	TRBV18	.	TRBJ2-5	CASSSRQGAETQYF	TGTGCCAGCTCATCCCGACAGGGCGCAGAGACCCAGTACTTC
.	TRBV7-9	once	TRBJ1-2	CASSSGALGAHGYTF	TGTGCCAGCAGCTCTGGGGCTTTAGGGGCTCATGGCTACACCTTC
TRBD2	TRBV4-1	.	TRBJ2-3	CASSRFAGEDTQYF	TGCGCCAGCAGCCGATTCGCGGGAGAAGATACGCAGTATTTT
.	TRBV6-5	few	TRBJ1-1	CASSSRTEAFF	TGTGCCAGCAGCTCCAGGACTGAAGCTTTCTTT
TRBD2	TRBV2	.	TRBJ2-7	CASSVTSGRIYEQYF	TGTGCCAGCAGCGTAACTAGCGGGAGAATTTACGAGCAGTACTTC
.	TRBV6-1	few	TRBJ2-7	CASSQYYEQYF	TGTGCCAGCAGTCAGTACTACGAGCAGTACTTC
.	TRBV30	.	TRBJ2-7	CAWNSGGEQYF	TGTGCCTGGAACTCAGGGGGGGAGCAGTACTTC
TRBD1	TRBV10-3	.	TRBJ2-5	CAISEMTGGGETQYF	TGTGCCATCAGTGAGATGACAGGGGGAGGGGAGACCCAGTACTTC
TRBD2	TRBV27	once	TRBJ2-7	CASSPLAGGTYEQYF	TGTGCCAGCAGCCCACTAGCGGGGGGAACCTACGAGCAGTACTTC
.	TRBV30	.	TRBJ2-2	CAWTSLSSTGELFF	TGTGCCTGGACCTCGTTGTCCTCCACCGGGGAGCTGTTTTTT
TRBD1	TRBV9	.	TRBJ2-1	CASSRGDSSYNEQFF	TGTGCCAGCAGTCGAGGGGACAGCTCCTACAATGAGCAGTTCTTC
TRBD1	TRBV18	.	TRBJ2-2	CASSPLSDRGTGELFF	TGTGCCAGCTCACCACTGTCAGACAGGGGAACCGGGGAGCTGTTTTTT
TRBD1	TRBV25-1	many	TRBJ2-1	CASSVSGTGGPYNEQFF	TGTGCCAGCAGTGTCTCCGGGACAGGTGGCCCCTACAATGAGCAGTTCTTC
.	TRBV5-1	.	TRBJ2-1	CASSEDYSNEQFF	TGCGCCAGCAGCGAGGACTACTCTAATGAGCAGTTCTTC
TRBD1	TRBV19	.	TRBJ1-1	CASTDRMNTEAFF	TGTGCCAGTACGGACAGGATGAACACTGAAGCTTTCTTT
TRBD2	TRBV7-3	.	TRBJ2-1	CASSFLAGGPNNEQFF	TGTGCCAGCAGCTTCCTAGCGGGGGGCCCGAACAATGAGCAGTTCTTC
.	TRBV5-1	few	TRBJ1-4	CASSLGNRGNEKLFF	TGCGCCAGCAGCTTGGGAAATAGGGGAAACGAAAAACTGTTTTTT
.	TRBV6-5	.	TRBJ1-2	CASSYSDRSYGYTF	TGTGCCAGCAGTTACTCGGACAGATCTTATGGCTACACCTTC
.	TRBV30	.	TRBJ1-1	CAWSVLQLNTEAFF	TGTGCCTGGAGTGTTCTACAGCTGAACACTGAAGCTTTCTTT